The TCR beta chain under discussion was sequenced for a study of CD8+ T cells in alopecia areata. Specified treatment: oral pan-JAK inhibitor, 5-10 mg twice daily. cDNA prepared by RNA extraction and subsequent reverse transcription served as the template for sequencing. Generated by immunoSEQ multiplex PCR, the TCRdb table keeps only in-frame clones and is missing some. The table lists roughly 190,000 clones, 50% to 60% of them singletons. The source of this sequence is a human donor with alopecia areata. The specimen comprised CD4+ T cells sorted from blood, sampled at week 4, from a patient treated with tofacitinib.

The CDR3 reads CASSLGTGGFGAFF. DNA of the CDR3: TGTGCCAGCAGTCTCGGGACAGGGGGCTTTGGAGCTTTCTTT. The genes are TRBV6-1 and TRBJ1-1; 12 bases agree with TRBD1. V lost 5 bases to trimming and J lost 10 bases; unmatched junction nucleotides: 8. The CDR3 covers 14 residues. The germline V gene has CDR1 MNHNS and CDR2 SASEGT.